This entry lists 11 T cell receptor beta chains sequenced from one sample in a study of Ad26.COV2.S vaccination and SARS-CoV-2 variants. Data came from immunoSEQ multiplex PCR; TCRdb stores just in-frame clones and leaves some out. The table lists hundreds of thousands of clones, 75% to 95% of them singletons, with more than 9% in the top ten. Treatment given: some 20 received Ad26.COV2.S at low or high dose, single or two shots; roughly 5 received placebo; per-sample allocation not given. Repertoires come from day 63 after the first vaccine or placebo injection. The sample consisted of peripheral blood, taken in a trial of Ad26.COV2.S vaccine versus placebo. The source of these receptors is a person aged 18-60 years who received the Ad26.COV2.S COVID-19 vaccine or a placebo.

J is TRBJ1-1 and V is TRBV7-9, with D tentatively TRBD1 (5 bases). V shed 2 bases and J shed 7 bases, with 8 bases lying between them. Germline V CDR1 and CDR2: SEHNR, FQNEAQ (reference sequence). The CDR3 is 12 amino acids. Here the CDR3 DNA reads TGTGCCAGCAGCTTAAAGGGGAGTGAAGCTTTCTTT. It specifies CASSLKGSEAFF.

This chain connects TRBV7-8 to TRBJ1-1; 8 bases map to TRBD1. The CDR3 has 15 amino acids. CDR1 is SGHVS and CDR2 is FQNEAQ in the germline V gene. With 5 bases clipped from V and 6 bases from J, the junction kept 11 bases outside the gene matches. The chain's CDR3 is CASSPRGQARSEAFF. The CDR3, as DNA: TGTGCCAGCAGCCCCCGGGGACAGGCGAGATCTGAAGCTTTCTTT.

The CDR3 protein is CASSYSHRSANYGYTF. The CDR3 nucleotides read TGTGCCAGCAGTTACTCCCACAGGTCAGCTAACTATGGCTACACCTTC. The chain is built from TRBV6-6 and TRBJ1-2; D might be TRBD1 (5 bases). CDR1 is MNHNY, CDR2 SVGAGI, per germline (reference sequence). CDR3 length: 16 amino acids. V was shortened by 0 bases and J by 0 bases, with 11 bases between the two germline ends.

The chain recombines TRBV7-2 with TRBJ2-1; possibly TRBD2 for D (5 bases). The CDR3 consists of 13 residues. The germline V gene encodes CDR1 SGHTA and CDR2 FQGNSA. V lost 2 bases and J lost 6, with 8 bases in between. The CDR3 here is CASSLQLANEQFF. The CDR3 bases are TGTGCCAGCAGCTTACAGCTAGCCAATGAGCAGTTCTTC.

CDR3 residues: CASSPPNPGQDTDSNQPQHF. DNA of the CDR3: TGCGCCAGCAGCCCCCCAAATCCGGGACAGGATACCGATAGCAATCAGCCCCAGCATTTT. This rearrangement joins TRBV4-3 to TRBJ1-5, with TRBD1 identical over 8 bases. V was pared by 4 bases and J by 0 bases, with 17 bases of the junction left unmatched. The CDR3 loop spans 20 amino acids. The germline V gene has CDR1 LGHNA and CDR2 YSLEER.

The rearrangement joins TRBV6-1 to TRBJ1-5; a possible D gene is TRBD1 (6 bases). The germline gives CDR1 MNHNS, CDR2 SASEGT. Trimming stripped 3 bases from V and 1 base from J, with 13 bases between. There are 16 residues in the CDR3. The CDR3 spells CASSDLGGMSNQPQHF. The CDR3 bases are TGTGCCAGCAGTGATTTGGGGGGCATGAGCAATCAGCCCCAGCATTTT.

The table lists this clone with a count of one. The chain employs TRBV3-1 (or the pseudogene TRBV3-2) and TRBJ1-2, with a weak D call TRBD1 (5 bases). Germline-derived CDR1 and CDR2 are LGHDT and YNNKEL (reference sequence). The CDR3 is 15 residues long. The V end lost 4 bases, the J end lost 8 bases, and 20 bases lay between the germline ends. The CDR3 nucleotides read TGTGCCAGCAGCCCTCAAGGGAACAGGCCCGGGGGCTACACCTTC. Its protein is CASSPQGNRPGGYTF.

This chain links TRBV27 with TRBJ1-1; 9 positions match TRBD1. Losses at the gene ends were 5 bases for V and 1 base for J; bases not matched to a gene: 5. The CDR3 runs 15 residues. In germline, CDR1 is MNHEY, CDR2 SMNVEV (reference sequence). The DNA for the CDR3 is TGTGCCAGCAGTCCACAGGGGGCGGGGAACACTGAAGCTTTCTTT. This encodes CASSPQGAGNTEAFF.

In DNA, the CDR3 is TGTGCCAGCAGCTTTGGGCCGACTAGCGGCCAAGAGACCCAGTACTTC. Protein: CASSFGPTSGQETQYF. The chain combines TRBV11-2 with TRBJ2-5; TRBD2 aligns across 9 bases. This CDR3 contains 16 residues. Germline CDR1 and CDR2: SGHAT and FQNNGV. V trimming: 3 bases; J trimming: 1 base; junction bases outside the gene matches: 6.

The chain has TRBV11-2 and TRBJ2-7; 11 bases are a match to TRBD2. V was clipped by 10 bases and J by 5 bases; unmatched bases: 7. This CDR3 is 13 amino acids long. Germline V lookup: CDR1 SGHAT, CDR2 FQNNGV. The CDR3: CATKLAGADEQYF. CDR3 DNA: TGTGCCACCAAACTAGCGGGAGCGGACGAGCAGTACTTC. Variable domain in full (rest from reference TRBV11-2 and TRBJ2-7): EAGVAQSPRYKIIEKRQSVAFWCNPISGHATLYWYQQILGQGPKLLIQFQNNGVVDDSQLPKDRFSAERLKGVDSTLKIQPAKLEDSAVYLCATKLAGADEQYFGPGTRLTVT.

The CDR3 is CASSPRGAGNTIYF. In DNA, the CDR3 is TGTGCCAGCTCACCGAGGGGCGCTGGAAACACCATATATTTT. The rearrangement links TRBV18 to TRBJ1-3; possibly TRBD1 for D (5 bases). Germline-derived CDR1 and CDR2 are KGHSH and LQKENI. Trimming pared 3 bases from V and 2 bases from J, leaving 8 bases between. The CDR3 totals 14 residues.